This TCR beta chain is from a study of blood T cell repertoires in COVID-19. Study information: Samples of COVID-19 (acute and convalescent) were obtained from the United States, Italy and Spain. T cells, B-cell-depleted T cells, or PBMCs provided the cDNA or gDNA that served as material.

How the authors handled the data: Amplified reference gene primers provided the basis for estimating nucleated cell counts. This table comes from immunoSEQ multiplex PCR, and its TCRdb copy is limited to in-frame clones, with some not included. V, J and clone size derive from that table, while D and trimming were established from the DNA sequence. The sample holds about 150,000 clones, 84% seen once. Per the germline V gene, CDR1 is LGHDT and CDR2 is YNNKEL (reference sequence). Trimming removed 1 base from V and 2 bases from J; junction bases left unmatched: 10. This CDR3 contains 17 residues. The sequence was collected from a woman in her forties or fifties with acute or convalescent COVID-19. The rearrangement joins TRBV3-1 (or the pseudogene TRBV3-2) to TRBJ1-2, with 7 bases that match TRBD1. The sequenced sample consisted of peripheral blood. CDR3 sequence: CASSQVPRRQGNYGYTF. CDR3 DNA: TGTGCCAGCAGCCAAGTACCTAGGAGACAGGGAAACTATGGCTACACCTTC.